Following are 8 T cell receptor beta chains from one sample sequenced in a study of cytomegalovirus exposure and HLA in healthy donors. Use of 60 Vbeta and 13 Jbeta primers characterized the PCR. Method: immunoSEQ multiplex PCR; TCRdb's copy keeps in-frame clones and lacks some. The sample has 95,000 to 150,000 clones, roughly 80% seen once; the top ten hold more than 2%. Input material: PBMCs. These receptors all stem from a man younger than 40 in good health and CMV-seronegative.

In DNA form, the CDR3 reads TGTGCCAGCAGTTCACAGGGAAGCAATCAGCCCCAGCATTTT. Translated: CASSSQGSNQPQHF. The chain links TRBV28 to TRBJ1-5; a possible D gene is TRBD1 (6 bases). In germline, CDR1 is MDHEN, CDR2 SYDVKM. The CDR3 consists of 14 residues. Trimming left V 4 bases short and J 1 base short, with 8 bases between. The full variable domain, its missing parts supplied by reference TRBV28 and TRBJ1-5, is DVKVTQSSRYLVKRTGEKVFLECVQDMDHENMFWYRQDPGLGLRLIYFSYDVKMKEKGDIPEGYSVSREKKERFSLILESASTNQTSMYLCASSSQGSNQPQHFGDGTRLSIL.

The V and J genes are TRBV9 and TRBJ2-5, with unresolved D. Germline V CDR1 and CDR2: SGDLS, YYNGEE. Trimming stripped 0 bases from V and 9 bases from J, with 12 bases between. The CDR3 sequence is 13 residues long. As DNA, the CDR3 is TGTGCCAGCAGCGTAGAAGGCGGTAGGCCCCAGTACTTC. Protein: CASSVEGGRPQYF. Using reference TRBV9 and TRBJ2-5 for the parts outside the CDR3, the full variable domain is DSGVTQTPKHLITATGQRVTLRCSPRSGDLSVYWYQQSLDQGLQFLIQYYNGEERAKGNILERFSAQQFPDLHSELNLSSLELGDSALYFCASSVEGGRPQYFGPGTRLLVL.

This rearrangement joins TRBV5-1 to TRBJ2-3; 9 nucleotides agree with TRBD2. V was pared by 3 bases and J by 2 bases, with 10 bases of the junction left unmatched. This CDR3 comprises 17 residues. Germline V gene lookup returns CDR1 SGHRS and CDR2 YFSETQ. This chain's CDR3 is CASSYQFGTSPTDTQYF. The CDR3 nucleotides are TGCGCCAGCAGCTACCAATTTGGGACTAGCCCCACAGATACGCAGTATTTT.

CDR3 protein: CASSLPQGNYGYTF. The CDR3 DNA reads as TGTGCCAGCAGCTTGCCACAGGGAAACTATGGCTACACCTTC. The chain is built from TRBV7-9 and TRBJ1-2; a weak D match, TRBD1 (6 bases). Germline CDR1 and CDR2: SEHNR and FQNEAQ (reference sequence). V was clipped by 3 bases and J by 2 bases, with 10 bases between them. CDR3 length equals 14 residues.

The chain combines TRBV7-2 with TRBJ1-4; a weak D match, TRBD1 (5 bases). This CDR3 has 13 residues. From germline, CDR1 is SGHTA and CDR2 FQGNSA. V was trimmed by 5 bases and J by 5 bases, leaving 9 bases between them. CDR3 bases: TGTGCCAGCAGCCCCGGGGGGAATGAAAAACTGTTTTTT. Translating it yields CASSPGGNEKLFF.

The chain links TRBV30 to TRBJ2-3; the match to TRBD2 covers 7 bases. The CDR3 covers 16 residues. Per the germline V gene, CDR1 is GTSNPN and CDR2 is SVGIG (reference sequence). The ends lost 2 bases at V and 5 bases at J; junction bases unmatched: 13. CDR3 residues: CAWSRGLLLAGDTQYF. The DNA of the CDR3 is TGTGCCTGGAGTAGGGGACTTCTCTTAGCGGGAGATACGCAGTATTTT.

Concerning this clone itself: Germline and junction disagree at one end, which may indicate a read error. The genes are TRBV10-2 and TRBJ2-2, with 7 bases aligning to TRBD1. The CDR3 runs to 17 residues. The germline gives CDR1 WSHSY, CDR2 SAAADI. CDR3: CASSPARDSVNTGELLF. The CDR3, as DNA: TGCGCCAGCAGTCCAGCCAGGGACAGCGTGAACACCGGGGAGCTGCTTTTT.

This clone appeared a few times. V and J are TRBV13 and TRBJ1-1; D is undetermined. The length of the CDR3 is 15 residues. Germline CDR1 reads PRHDT; CDR2 reads FYEKMQ (reference sequence). The V gene lost 1 base and the J gene lost 3 bases, with 12 bases spanning the gap. In DNA, the CDR3 is TGTGCCAGCAGCTTAGAACCAGGTAGATACACTGAAGCTTTCTTT. Encoded protein: CASSLEPGRYTEAFF.